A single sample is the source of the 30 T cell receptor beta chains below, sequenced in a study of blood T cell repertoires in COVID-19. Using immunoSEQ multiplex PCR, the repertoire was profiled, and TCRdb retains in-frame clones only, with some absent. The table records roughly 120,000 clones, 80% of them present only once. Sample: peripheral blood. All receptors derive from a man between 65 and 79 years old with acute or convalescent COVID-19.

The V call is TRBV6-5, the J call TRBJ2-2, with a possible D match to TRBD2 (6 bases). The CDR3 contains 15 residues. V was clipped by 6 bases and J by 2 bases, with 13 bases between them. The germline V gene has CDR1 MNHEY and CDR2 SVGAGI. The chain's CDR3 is CASRKSGLNTGELFF. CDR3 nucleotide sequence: TGTGCCAGCAGGAAAAGCGGGCTAAACACCGGGGAGCTGTTTTTT.

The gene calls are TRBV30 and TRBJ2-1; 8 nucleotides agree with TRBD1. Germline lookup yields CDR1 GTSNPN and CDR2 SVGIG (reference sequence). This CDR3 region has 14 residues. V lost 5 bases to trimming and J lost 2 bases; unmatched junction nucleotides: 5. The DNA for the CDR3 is TGTGCCTGGGCCAAGGGACAGGCCTACAATGAGCAGTTCTTC. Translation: CAWAKGQAYNEQFF.

The CDR3 DNA reads as TGTGCCAGCAGCCGCCGGACAGCGAACACTGAAGCTTTCTTT. It codes for CASSRRTANTEAFF. The chain combines TRBV3-1 (or the pseudogene TRBV3-2) with TRBJ1-1; weak D call: TRBD1 (6 bases). CDR1 and CDR2 from the germline V gene are LGHDT and YNNKEL (reference sequence). V shed 4 bases and J shed 1 base, with 10 bases lying between them. The CDR3 sequence is 14 residues long.

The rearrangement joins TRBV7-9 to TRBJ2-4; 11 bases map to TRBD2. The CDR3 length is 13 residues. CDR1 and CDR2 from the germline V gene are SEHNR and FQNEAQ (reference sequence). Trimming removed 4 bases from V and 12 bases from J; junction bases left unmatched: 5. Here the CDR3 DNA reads TGTGCCAGCAGCTCATTGACTAGCGGGGCTCAGTACTTC. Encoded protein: CASSSLTSGAQYF.

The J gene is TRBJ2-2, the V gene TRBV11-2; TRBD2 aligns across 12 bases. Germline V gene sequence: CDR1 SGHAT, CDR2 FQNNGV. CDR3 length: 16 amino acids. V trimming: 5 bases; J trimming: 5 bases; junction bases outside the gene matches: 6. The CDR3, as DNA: TGTGCCAGCAGCGACCCACTAGCGGGGGGAACCGGGGAGCTGTTTTTT. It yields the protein CASSDPLAGGTGELFF.

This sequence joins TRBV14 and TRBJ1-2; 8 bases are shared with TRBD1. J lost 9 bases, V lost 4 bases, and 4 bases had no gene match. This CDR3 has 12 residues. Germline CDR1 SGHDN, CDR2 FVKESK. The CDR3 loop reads CASSRTGWSYTF. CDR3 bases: TGTGCCAGCAGCCGGACAGGGTGGAGCTACACCTTC.

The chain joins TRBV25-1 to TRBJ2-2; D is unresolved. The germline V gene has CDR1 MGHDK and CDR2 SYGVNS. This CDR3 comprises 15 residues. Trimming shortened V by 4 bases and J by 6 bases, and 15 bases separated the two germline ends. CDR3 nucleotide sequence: TGTGCCAGCAGTGCCCCCCAGGCGTCCCCCGGGGAGCTGTTTTTT. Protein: CASSAPQASPGELFF. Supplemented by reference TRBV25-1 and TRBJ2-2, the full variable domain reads EADIYQTPRYLVIGTGKKITLECSQTMGHDKMYWYQQDPGMELHLIHYSYGVNSTEKGDLSSESTVSRIRTEHFPLTLESARPSHTSQYLCASSAPQASPGELFFGEGSRLTVL.

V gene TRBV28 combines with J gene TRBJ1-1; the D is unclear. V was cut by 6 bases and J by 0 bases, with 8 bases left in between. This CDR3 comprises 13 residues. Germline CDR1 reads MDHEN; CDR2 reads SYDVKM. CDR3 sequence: CASRLRVNTEAFF. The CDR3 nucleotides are TGTGCCAGCAGACTTAGAGTGAACACTGAAGCTTTCTTT.

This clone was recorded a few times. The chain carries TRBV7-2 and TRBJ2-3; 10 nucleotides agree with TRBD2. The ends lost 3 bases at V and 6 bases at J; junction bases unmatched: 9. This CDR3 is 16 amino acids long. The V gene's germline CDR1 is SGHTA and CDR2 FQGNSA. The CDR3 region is CASSFLSGGRADTQYF. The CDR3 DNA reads TGTGCCAGCAGCTTCCTTAGCGGGGGGCGAGCGGATACGCAGTATTTT.

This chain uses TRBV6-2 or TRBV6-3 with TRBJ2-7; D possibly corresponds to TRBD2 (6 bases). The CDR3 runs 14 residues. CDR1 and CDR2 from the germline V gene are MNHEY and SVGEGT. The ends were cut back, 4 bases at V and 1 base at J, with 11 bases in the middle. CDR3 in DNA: TGTGCCAGCAGTTTAAGCGGGCCTTCCTACGAGCAGTACTTC. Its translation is CASSLSGPSYEQYF.

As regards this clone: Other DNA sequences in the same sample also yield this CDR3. CDR3 region: CASSQDLNQPQHF. The CDR3 DNA reads TGTGCCAGCAGCCAAGACTTGAATCAGCCCCAGCATTTT. The J gene is TRBJ1-5, the V gene TRBV3-1 (or the pseudogene TRBV3-2); no clear D gene. CDR3 size: 13 residues. Deletions cut 0 bases from V and 4 bases from J, with 4 bases between. Per the germline V gene, CDR1 is LGHDT and CDR2 is YNNKEL (reference sequence).

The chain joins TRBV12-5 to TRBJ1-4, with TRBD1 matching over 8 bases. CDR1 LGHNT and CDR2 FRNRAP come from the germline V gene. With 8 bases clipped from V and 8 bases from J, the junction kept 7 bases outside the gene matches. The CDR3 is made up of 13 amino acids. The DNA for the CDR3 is TGTGCTAGTCAACAGGGGGGTACGGAAAAACTGTTTTTT. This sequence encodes CASQQGGTEKLFF.

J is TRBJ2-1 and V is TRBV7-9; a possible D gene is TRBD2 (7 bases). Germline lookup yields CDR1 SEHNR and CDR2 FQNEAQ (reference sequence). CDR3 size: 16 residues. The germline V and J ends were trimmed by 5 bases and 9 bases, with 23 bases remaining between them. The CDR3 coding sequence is TGTGCCAGCAGCCCGACTATGATTGGGGGGGGCGCTGAGCAGTTCTTC. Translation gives CASSPTMIGGGAEQFF. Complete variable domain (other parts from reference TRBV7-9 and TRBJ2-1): DTGVSQNPRHKITKRGQNVTFRCDPISEHNRLYWYRQTLGQGPEFLTYFQNEAQLEKSRLLSDRFSAERPKGSFSTLEIQRTEQGDSAMYLCASSPTMIGGGAEQFFGPGTRLTVL.

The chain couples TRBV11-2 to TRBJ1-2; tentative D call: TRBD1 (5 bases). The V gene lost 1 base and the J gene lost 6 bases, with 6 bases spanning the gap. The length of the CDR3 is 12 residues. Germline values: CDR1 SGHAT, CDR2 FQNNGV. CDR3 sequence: CASSLGRDGYTF. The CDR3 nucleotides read TGTGCCAGCAGCTTAGGCAGGGATGGCTACACCTTC.

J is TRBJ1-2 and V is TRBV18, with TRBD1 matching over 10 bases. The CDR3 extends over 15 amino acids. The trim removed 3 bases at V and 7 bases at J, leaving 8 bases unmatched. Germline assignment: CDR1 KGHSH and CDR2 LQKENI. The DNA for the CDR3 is TGTGCCAGCTCACCCCAGGGACAGGGGATCTCTGGCTACACCTTC. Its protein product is CASSPQGQGISGYTF.

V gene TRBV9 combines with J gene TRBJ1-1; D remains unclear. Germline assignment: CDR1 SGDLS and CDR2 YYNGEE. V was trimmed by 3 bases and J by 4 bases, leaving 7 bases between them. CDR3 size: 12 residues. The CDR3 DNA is TGTGCCAGCAGCGCCCATCCCACTGAAGCTTTCTTT. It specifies CASSAHPTEAFF.

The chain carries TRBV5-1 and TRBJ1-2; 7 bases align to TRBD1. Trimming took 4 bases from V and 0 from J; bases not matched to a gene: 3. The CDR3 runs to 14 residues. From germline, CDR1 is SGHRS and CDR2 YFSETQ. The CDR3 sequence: CASSPGTANYGYTF. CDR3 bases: TGCGCCAGCAGCCCTGGGACAGCTAACTATGGCTACACCTTC.

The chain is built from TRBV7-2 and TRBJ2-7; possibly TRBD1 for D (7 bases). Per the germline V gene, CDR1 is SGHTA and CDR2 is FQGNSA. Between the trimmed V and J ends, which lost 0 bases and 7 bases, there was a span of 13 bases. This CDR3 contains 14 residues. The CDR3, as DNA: TGTGCCAGCAGCTTAGCGGCAGGGGGGCTGGAGCAGTACTTC. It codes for CASSLAAGGLEQYF.

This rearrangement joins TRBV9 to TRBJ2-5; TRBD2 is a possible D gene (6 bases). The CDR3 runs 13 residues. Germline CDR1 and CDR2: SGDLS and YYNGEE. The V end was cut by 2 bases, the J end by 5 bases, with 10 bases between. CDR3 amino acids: CASSVGGSETQYF. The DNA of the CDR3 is TGTGCCAGCAGCGTCGGGGGATCGGAGACCCAGTACTTC.

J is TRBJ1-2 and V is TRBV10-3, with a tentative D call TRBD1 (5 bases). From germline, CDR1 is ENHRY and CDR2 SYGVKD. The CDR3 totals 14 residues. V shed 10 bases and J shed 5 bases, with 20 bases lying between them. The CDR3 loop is CATTDSAEIYGYTF. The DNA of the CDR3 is TGTGCCACCACAGACAGCGCCGAAATTTATGGCTACACCTTC.

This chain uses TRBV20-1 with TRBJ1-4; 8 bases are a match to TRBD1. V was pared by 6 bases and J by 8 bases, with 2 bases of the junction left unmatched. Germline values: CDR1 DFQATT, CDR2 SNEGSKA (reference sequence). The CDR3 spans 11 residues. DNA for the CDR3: TGCAGTGCCGGGACAGGAGAAAAACTGTTTTTT. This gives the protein CSAGTGEKLFF.

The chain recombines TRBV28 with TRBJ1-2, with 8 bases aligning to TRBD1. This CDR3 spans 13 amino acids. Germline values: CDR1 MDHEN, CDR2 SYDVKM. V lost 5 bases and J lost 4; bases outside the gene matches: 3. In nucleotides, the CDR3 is TGTGCCAGCAGTCGACAGGGGCGCTATGGCTACACCTTC. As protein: CASSRQGRYGYTF.

CDR3 residues: CASSPTPGQVATNEKLFF. The CDR3 DNA follows: TGTGCCAGCAGTCCGACGCCGGGACAAGTTGCAACTAATGAAAAACTGTTTTTT. The J gene is TRBJ1-4, the V gene TRBV28; D is perhaps TRBD1 (6 bases). The V gene's germline CDR1 is MDHEN and CDR2 SYDVKM. This CDR3 has 18 residues. Between the trimmed V and J ends, which lost 5 bases and 0 bases, there was a span of 19 bases.

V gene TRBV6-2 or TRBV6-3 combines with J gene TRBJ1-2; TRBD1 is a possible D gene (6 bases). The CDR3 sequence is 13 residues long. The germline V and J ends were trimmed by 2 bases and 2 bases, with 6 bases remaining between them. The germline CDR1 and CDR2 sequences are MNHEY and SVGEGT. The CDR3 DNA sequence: TGTGCCAGCAGTTACGACAGGAACTATGGCTACACCTTC. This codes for CASSYDRNYGYTF.

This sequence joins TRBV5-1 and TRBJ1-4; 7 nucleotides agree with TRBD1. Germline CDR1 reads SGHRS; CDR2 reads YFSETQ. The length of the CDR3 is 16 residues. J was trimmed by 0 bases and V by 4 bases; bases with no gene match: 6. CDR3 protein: CASSVTGLATNEKLFF. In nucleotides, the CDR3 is TGCGCCAGCAGCGTGACAGGGCTTGCAACTAATGAAAAACTGTTTTTT.

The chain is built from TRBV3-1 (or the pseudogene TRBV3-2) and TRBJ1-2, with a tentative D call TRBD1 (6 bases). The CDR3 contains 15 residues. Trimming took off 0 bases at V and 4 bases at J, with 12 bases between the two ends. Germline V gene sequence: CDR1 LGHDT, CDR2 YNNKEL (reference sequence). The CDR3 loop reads CASSQEGGNSYGYTF. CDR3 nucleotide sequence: TGTGCCAGCAGCCAAGAAGGGGGTAATTCCTATGGCTACACCTTC.

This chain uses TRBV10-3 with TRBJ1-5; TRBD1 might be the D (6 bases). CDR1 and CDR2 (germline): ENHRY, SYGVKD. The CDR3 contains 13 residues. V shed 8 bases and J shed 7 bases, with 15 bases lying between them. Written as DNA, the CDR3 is TGTGCCATCGGACACAGGGAGAGGCAGCCCCAGCATTTT. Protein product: CAIGHRERQPQHF.

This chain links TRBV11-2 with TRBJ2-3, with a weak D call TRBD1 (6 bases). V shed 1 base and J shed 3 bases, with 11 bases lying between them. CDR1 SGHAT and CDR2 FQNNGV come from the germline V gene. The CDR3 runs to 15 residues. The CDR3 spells CASSLVWGQTDTQYF. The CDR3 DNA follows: TGTGCCAGCAGCTTAGTGTGGGGGCAAACAGATACGCAGTATTTT.

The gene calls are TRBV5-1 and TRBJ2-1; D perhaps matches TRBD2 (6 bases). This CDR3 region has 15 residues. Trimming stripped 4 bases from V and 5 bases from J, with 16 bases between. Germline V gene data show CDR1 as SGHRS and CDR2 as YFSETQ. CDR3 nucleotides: TGCGCCAGCAGCGCTGAGGGACGGAGGGACAATGAGCAGTTCTTC. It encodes CASSAEGRRDNEQFF.

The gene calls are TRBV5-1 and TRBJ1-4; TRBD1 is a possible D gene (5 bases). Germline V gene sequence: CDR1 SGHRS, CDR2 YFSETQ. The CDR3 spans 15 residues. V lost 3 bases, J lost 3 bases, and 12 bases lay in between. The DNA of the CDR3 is TGCGCCAGCAGCTGGATGGGGCAGGCTAATGAAAAACTGTTTTTT. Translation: CASSWMGQANEKLFF.